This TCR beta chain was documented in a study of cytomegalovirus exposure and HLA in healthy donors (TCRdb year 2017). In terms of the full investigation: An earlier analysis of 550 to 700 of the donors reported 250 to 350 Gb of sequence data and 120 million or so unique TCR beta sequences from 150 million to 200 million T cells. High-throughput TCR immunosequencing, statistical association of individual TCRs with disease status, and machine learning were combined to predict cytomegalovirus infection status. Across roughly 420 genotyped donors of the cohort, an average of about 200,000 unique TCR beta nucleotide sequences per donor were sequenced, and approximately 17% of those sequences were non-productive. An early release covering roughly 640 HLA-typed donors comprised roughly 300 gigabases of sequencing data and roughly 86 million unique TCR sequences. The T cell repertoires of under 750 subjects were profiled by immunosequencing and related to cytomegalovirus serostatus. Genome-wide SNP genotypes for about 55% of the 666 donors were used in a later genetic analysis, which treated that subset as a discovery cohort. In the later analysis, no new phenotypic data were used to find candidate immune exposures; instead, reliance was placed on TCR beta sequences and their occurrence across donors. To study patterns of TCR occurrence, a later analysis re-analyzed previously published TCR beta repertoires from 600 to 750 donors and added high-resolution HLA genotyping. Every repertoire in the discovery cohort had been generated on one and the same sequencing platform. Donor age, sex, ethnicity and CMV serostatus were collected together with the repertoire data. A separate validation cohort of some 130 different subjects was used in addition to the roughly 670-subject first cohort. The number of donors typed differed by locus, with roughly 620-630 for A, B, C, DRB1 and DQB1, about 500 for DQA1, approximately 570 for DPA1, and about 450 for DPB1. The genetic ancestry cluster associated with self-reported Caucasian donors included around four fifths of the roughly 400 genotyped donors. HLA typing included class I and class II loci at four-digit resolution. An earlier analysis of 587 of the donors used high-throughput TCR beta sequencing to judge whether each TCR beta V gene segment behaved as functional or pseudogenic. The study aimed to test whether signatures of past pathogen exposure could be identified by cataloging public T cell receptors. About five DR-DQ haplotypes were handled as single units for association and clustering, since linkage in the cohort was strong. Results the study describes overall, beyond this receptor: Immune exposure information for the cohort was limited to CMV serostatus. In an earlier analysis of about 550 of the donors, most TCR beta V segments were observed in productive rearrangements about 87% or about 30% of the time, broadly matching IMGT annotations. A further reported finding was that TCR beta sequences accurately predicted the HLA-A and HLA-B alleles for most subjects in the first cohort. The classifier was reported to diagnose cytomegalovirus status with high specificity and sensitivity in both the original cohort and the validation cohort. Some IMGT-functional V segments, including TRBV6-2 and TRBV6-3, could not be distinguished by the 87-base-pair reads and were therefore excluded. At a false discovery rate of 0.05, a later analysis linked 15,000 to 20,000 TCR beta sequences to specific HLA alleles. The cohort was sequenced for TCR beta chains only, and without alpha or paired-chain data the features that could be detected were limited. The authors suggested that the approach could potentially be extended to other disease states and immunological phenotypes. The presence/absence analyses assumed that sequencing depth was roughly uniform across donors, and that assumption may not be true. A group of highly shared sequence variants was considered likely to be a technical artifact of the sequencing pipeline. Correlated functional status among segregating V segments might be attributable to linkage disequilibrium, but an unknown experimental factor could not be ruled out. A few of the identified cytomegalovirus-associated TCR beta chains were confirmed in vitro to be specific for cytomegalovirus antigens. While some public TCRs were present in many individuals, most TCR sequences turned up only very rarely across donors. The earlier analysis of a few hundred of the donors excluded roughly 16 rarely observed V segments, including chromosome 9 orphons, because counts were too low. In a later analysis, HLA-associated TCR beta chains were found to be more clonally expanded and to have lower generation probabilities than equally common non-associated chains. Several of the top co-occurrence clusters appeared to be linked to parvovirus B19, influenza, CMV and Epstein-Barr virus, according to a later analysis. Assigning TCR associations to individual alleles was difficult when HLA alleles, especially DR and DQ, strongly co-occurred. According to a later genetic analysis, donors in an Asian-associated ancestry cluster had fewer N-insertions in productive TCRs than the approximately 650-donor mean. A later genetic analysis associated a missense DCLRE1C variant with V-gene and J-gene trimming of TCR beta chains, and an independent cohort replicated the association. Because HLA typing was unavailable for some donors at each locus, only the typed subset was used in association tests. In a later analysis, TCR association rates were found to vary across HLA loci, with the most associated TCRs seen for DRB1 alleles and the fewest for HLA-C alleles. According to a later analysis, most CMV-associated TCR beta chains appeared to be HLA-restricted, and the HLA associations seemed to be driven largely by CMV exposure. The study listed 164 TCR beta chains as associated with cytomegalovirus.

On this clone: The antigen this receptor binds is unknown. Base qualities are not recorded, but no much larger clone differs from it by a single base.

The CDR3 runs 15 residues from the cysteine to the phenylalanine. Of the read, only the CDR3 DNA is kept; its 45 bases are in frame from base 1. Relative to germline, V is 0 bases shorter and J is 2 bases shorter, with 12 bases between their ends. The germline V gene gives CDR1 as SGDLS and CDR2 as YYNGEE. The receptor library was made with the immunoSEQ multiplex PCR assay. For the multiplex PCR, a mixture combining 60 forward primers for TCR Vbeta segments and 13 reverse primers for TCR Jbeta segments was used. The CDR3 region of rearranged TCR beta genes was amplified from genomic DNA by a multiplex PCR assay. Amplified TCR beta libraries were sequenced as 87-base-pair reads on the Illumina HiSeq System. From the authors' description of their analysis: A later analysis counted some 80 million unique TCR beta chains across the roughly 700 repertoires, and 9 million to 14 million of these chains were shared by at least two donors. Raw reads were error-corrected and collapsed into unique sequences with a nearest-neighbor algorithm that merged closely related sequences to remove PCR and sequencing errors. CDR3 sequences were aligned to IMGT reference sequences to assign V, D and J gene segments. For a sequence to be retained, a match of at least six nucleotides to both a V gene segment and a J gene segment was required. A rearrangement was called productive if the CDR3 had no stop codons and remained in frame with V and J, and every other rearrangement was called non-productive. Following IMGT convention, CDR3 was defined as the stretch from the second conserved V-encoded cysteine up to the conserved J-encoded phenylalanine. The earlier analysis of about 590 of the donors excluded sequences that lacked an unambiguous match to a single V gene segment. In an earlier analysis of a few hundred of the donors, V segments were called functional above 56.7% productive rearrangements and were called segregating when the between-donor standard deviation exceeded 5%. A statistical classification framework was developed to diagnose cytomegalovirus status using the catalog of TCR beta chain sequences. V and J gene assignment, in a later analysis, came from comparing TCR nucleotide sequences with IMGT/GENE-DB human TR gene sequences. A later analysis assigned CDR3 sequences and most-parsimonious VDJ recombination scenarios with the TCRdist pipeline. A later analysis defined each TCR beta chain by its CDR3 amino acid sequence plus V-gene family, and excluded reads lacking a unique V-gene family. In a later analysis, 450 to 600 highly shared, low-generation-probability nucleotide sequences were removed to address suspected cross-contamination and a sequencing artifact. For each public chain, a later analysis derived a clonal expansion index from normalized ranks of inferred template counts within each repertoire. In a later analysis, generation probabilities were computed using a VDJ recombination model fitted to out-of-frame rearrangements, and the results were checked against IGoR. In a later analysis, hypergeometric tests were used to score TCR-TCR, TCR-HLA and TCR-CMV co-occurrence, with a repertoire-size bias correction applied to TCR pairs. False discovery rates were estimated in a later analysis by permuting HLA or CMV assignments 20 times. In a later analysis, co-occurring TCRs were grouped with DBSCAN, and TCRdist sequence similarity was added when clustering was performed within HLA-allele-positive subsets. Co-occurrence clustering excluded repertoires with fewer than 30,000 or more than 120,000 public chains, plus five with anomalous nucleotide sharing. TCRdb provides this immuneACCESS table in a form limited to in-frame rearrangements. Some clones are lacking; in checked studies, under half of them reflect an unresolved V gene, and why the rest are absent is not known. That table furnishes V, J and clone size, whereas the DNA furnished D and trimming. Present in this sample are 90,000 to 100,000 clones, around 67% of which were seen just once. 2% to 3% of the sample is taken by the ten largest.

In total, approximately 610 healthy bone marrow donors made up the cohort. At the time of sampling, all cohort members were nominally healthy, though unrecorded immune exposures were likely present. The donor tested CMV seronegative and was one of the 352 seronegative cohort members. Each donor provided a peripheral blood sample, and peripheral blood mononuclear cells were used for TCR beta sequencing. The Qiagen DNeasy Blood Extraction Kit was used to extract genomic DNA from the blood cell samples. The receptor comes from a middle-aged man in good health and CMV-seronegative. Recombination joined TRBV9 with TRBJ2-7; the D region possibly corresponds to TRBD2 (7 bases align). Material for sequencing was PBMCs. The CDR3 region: CASSVGGGRTYEQYF. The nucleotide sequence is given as TGTGCCAGCAGCGTAGGGGGGGGGCGGACCTACGAGCAGTACTTC. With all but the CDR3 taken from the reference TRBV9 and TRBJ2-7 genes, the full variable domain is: DSGVTQTPKHLITATGQRVTLRCSPRSGDLSVYWYQQSLDQGLQFLIQYYNGEERAKGNILERFSAQQFPDLHSELNLSSLELGDSALYFCASSVGGGRTYEQYFGPGTRLTVT.